This TCR beta chain was recorded in a study of graft-versus-host responses after intestinal transplantation. The overall study: Multivisceral, liver-intestinal, or isolated intestinal transplants were received by the recipients. Recipients uniformly received anti-thymocyte globulin induction, followed by tacrolimus and steroids for approximately 3 years. General study points: Some GvH clones appeared in ileal mucosa or blood before recipient bone marrow.

The repertoire was sequenced with immunoSEQ multiplex PCR; TCRdb's copy has only in-frame clones and lacks some. The sample includes over 55,000 clones, around 82% of them seen just once. Germline trimming cut 0 bases from V and 7 bases from J; bases unmatched to any gene: 5. This CDR3 region has 16 residues. The germline V gene has CDR1 LNHNV and CDR2 YYDKDF (reference sequence). As concerns this clone: Its antigen is still unknown.

The sequence derives from a human donor who was the organ donor for an intestinal transplant. The sequencing used unstimulated CD4+ T cells sorted from spleen or lymph node cells, collected before transplant. V is TRBV15 and J is TRBJ1-6; 8 bases are shared with TRBD1. The CDR3 protein is CATSRDQGAPNSPLHF. The DNA for the CDR3 is TGTGCCACCAGCAGAGATCAGGGGGCCCCCAATTCACCCCTCCACTTT.